This T cell receptor (beta chain) emerged from a study of beta chain features in type 1 diabetes. Points from the study as a whole: The question of HLA type influencing TCRB rearrangement was one that remained unresolved here. Naive, central memory and Treg TCRB repertoires seemed to resemble each other more closely in patients than they did in healthy donors.

Expressed TCRB transcripts were sequenced, since all the RNA that had been isolated was reverse transcribed. Method: immunoSEQ multiplex PCR; TCRdb's copy keeps in-frame clones and lacks some. Of about 150,000 clones listed, around 8% are singletons. With V trimmed by 4 bases and J by 1 base, 5 bases remained unmatched. The CDR3 covers 15 residues. Germline-derived CDR1 and CDR2 are LGHNA and YSLEER. This clone was seen more than once but under ten times. Its cognate antigen is unknown. One heparinised draw of blood, averaging around 120 mL, came from each donor. Purities in excess of 95% were seen in all sorted populations.

The receptor was isolated from a man younger than 35 in good health. The source material was central memory CD4+ T cells from blood. This chain connects TRBV4-3 to TRBJ1-1, with 8 bases fitting TRBD1. CDR3: CASSRGDRKNTEAFF. DNA of the CDR3: TGCGCCAGCAGCCGGGGGGACAGGAAGAACACTGAAGCTTTCTTT.